Following are 29 T cell receptor beta chains from one sample sequenced in a study of OX40 agonist ivuxolimab in advanced cancers. The table came from immunoSEQ multiplex PCR; TCRdb's copy has only in-frame clones and leaves some out. The sample shows 78,000 or so clones, almost 90% of them seen only once. The input for sequencing was CD4+ or CD8+ T cells sorted from blood, taken in a trial of the OX40 agonist ivuxolimab. These receptors were obtained from an adult with an advanced solid tumor such as melanoma, head and neck, liver or kidney cancer.

This clone has only a few counts. J is TRBJ2-7 and V is TRBV6-1; 8 bases are a match to TRBD1. V lost 6 bases and J lost 3; bases outside the gene matches: 10. The CDR3 is 15 amino acids. Per the germline V gene, CDR1 is MNHNS and CDR2 is SASEGT. CDR3 sequence (DNA): TGTGCCAGCAGCCCCCCGGGGACAGGTTACTACGAGCAGTACTTC. Its translation: CASSPPGTGYYEQYF.

The CDR3 loop reads CASSYGGQPLGEQYF. For the CDR3, the DNA is TGTGCCAGCAGTTACGGGGGACAGCCCCTGGGCGAGCAGTACTTC. The rearrangement uses TRBV6-6 and TRBJ2-7, with 7 positions matching TRBD1. The germline CDR1 and CDR2 sequences are MNHNY and SVGAGI (reference sequence). CDR3 length equals 15 residues. The ends lost 2 bases at V and 6 bases at J; junction bases unmatched: 10.

This chain joins TRBV9 and TRBJ2-1; 10 nucleotides line up with TRBD2. Germline CDR1 SGDLS, CDR2 YYNGEE. J gave up 7 bases and V 4 bases, and 8 bases lay outside the gene matches. This CDR3 contains 15 residues. The DNA of the CDR3 is TGTGCCAGCAGCCTAACTAGCGGGGTGGTGAATGAGCAGTTCTTC. Translation gives CASSLTSGVVNEQFF.

V and J are TRBV5-1 and TRBJ2-3; the D gene is possibly TRBD1 (6 bases). V dropped 0 bases and J dropped 0 bases, with 8 bases sitting between them. The CDR3 spans 15 residues. Germline loops: CDR1 SGHRS, CDR2 YFSETQ. The CDR3 DNA sequence: TGCGCCAGCAGCTTGGAAGGGGGTAGCACAGATACGCAGTATTTT. It translates to CASSLEGGSTDTQYF.

This rearrangement joins TRBV13 to TRBJ2-5, with 14 bases lining up with TRBD2. The CDR3 totals 16 residues. Germline CDR1 PRHDT, CDR2 FYEKMQ (reference sequence). V was clipped by 5 bases and J by 8 bases; unmatched bases: 10. The CDR3 is CASSSGRLAGGPTQYF. CDR3 DNA: TGTGCCAGCAGCAGCGGCCGACTAGCGGGAGGGCCTACCCAGTACTTC. Complete variable domain (other parts from reference TRBV13 and TRBJ2-5): AAGVIQSPRHLIKEKRETATLKCYPIPRHDTVYWYQQGPGQDPQFLISFYEKMQSDKGSIPDRFSAQQFSDYHSELNMSSLELGDSALYFCASSSGRLAGGPTQYFGPGTRLLVL.

The chain uses TRBV30 and TRBJ1-4, with D unresolved. The V and J ends lost 3 bases and 0 bases respectively, with 8 bases between them. The CDR3 contains 14 residues. CDR1 is GTSNPN, CDR2 SVGIG, per germline (reference sequence). DNA of the CDR3: TGTGCCTGGAGCGCCTTTGCAACTAATGAAAAACTGTTTTTT. The encoded protein is CAWSAFATNEKLFF.

This chain links TRBV2 with TRBJ2-2, with D unclear. V lost 3 bases to trimming and J lost 4 bases, with 6 bases between them. CDR3 length: 13 amino acids. Germline CDR1 SNHLY, CDR2 FYNNEI. CDR3 bases: TGTGCCAGCAGTGATCAGCCCACCGGGGAGCTGTTTTTT. Translation: CASSDQPTGELFF. Full variable domain (missing parts from reference TRBV2 and TRBJ2-2): EPEVTQTPSHQVTQMGQEVILRCVPISNHLYFYWYRQILGQKVEFLVSFYNNEISEKSEIFDDQFSVERPDGSNFTLKIRSTKLEDSAMYFCASSDQPTGELFFGEGSRLTVL.

V and J are TRBV4-2 and TRBJ1-1; unclear D gene. Trimming removed 0 bases at V and 4 bases at J, with 15 bases between. CDR3 length equals 16 residues. The V gene's germline CDR1 is LGHNA and CDR2 YNFKEQ. The CDR3 reads CASSQDMQVGSTEAFF. The DNA of the CDR3 is TGTGCCAGCAGCCAAGATATGCAGGTGGGTTCCACTGAAGCTTTCTTT.

V and J are TRBV18 and TRBJ2-3, with D possibly being TRBD2 (6 bases). The CDR3 is 13 amino acids. With 2 bases removed from V and 6 bases from J, the gap between germline ends came to 9 bases. The germline CDR1 and CDR2 sequences are KGHSH and LQKENI. The CDR3 nucleotides read TGTGCCAGCTCACCAGGAGGGGCCGATACGCAGTATTTT. It codes for CASSPGGADTQYF.

The chain links TRBV13 to TRBJ2-7, with TRBD1 as a possible D gene (6 bases). This CDR3 has 14 residues. Trimming took off 8 bases at V and 0 bases at J, with 14 bases between the two ends. Germline V gene lookup returns CDR1 PRHDT and CDR2 FYEKMQ (reference sequence). DNA for the CDR3: TGTGCCAGCTGCCCTGGGGGCGACTCCTACGAGCAGTACTTC. It specifies CASCPGGDSYEQYF.

The chain's CDR3 is CASSWTSGSRGDTQYF. The CDR3 DNA sequence: TGTGCCAGCAGTTGGACTAGCGGGAGCAGGGGAGATACGCAGTATTTT. The chain employs TRBV5-4 and TRBJ2-3; TRBD2 agrees at 13 bases. The CDR3 extends over 16 amino acids. Germline lookup yields CDR1 SGHNT and CDR2 YYREEE (reference sequence). Trimming at V came to 5 bases and at J to 5 bases, leaving 8 bases not matched to a gene.

The rearrangement uses TRBV5-6 and TRBJ2-1; 7 nucleotides line up with TRBD2. The CDR3 covers 15 residues. V dropped 2 bases and J dropped 7; count of bases not matched to a gene: 9. Per germline, CDR1 SGHDT and CDR2 YYEEEE. The CDR3, as DNA: TGTGCCAGCAGCTTCTCGTTTGGGAGGGGAAATGAGCAGTTCTTC. Protein product: CASSFSFGRGNEQFF.

The rearrangement links TRBV5-1 to TRBJ1-1; D unclear. CDR1 and CDR2 from the germline V gene are SGHRS and YFSETQ. The CDR3 has 15 residues. V was trimmed by 4 bases and J by 4 bases, leaving 17 bases between them. In nucleotides, the CDR3 is TGCGCCAGCAGCCCGACACCGAGGACGGCCACTGAAGCTTTCTTT. It encodes CASSPTPRTATEAFF.

The genes are TRBV5-1 and TRBJ1-2; D remains ambiguous. CDR1 and CDR2 (germline): SGHRS, YFSETQ. V was clipped by 0 bases and J by 4 bases, with 10 bases between them. The CDR3 loop spans 14 amino acids. The CDR3 sequence: CASSLGEAGYGYTF. The DNA of the CDR3 is TGCGCCAGCAGCTTGGGCGAGGCGGGCTATGGCTACACCTTC.

The chain joins TRBV6-1 to TRBJ2-3, with 9 bases lining up with TRBD1. Trimming took 4 bases from V and 6 from J; bases not matched to a gene: 8. Per the germline V gene, CDR1 is MNHNS and CDR2 is SASEGT. CDR3 length equals 15 residues. The CDR3: CASSVPGQGSDTQYF. The CDR3 region has the DNA TGTGCCAGCAGTGTCCCGGGACAGGGAAGCGATACGCAGTATTTT.

This chain links TRBV11-3 with TRBJ1-5; D is possibly TRBD1 (5 bases). V was trimmed by 5 bases and J by 9 bases, leaving 20 bases between them. The CDR3 is 15 residues long. Per germline, CDR1 SGHNT and CDR2 YENEEA. CDR3 in amino acids: CASSNGGGLLAPQHF. Written as DNA, the CDR3 is TGTGCCAGCAGCAACGGGGGAGGTCTTTTGGCGCCCCAGCATTTT.

This clone was found once. The rearrangement joins TRBV9 to TRBJ1-4; TRBD1 matches at 9 bases. In germline, CDR1 is SGDLS, CDR2 YYNGEE. CDR3 length: 17 amino acids. V was clipped by 4 bases and J by 3 bases; unmatched bases: 10. As DNA, the CDR3 is TGTGCCAGCAGCCCTCGACAGGGGGAAATATCTAATGAAAAACTGTTTTTT. Protein: CASSPRQGEISNEKLFF. Combining the CDR3 with reference TRBV9 and TRBJ1-4 gives the whole variable domain DSGVTQTPKHLITATGQRVTLRCSPRSGDLSVYWYQQSLDQGLQFLIQYYNGEERAKGNILERFSAQQFPDLHSELNLSSLELGDSALYFCASSPRQGEISNEKLFFGSGTQLSVL.

This chain joins TRBV12-5 and TRBJ1-5; D unclear. V was cut by 2 bases and J by 3 bases, with 2 bases left in between. The germline V gene encodes CDR1 LGHNT and CDR2 FRNRAP. This CDR3 contains 12 residues. Here the CDR3 DNA reads TGTGCTAGTGGTTTGACCAATCAGCCCCAGCATTTT. Amino acids: CASGLTNQPQHF.

This chain connects TRBV7-9 to TRBJ1-1; 7 nucleotides align to TRBD1. This CDR3 region has 13 residues. Germline-derived CDR1 and CDR2 are SEHNR and FQNEAQ (reference sequence). Losses at the gene ends were 4 bases for V and 5 bases for J; bases not matched to a gene: 4. This CDR3 is CASSSSRGTEAFF. The CDR3 bases are TGTGCCAGCAGCTCATCCAGGGGGACTGAAGCTTTCTTT.

V and J are TRBV5-6 and TRBJ2-6; 9 nucleotides line up with TRBD1. V lost 5 bases and J lost 4; bases outside the gene matches: 4. Germline CDR1 is SGHDT and CDR2 is YYEEEE. This CDR3 is built from 15 residues. The CDR3, as DNA: TGTGCCAGCAGGCGGGACAGGGCCGGGGCCAACGTCCTGACTTTC. This gives the protein CASRRDRAGANVLTF.

The rearrangement links TRBV15 to TRBJ1-5; D is possibly TRBD1 (5 bases). The CDR3 length is 13 residues. V lost 1 base to trimming and J lost 5 bases, with 6 bases between them. The V gene's germline CDR1 is LNHNV and CDR2 YYDKDF (reference sequence). The CDR3 DNA sequence: TGTGCCACCAGCAGAGGACAGTATCAGCCCCAGCATTTT. Its translation: CATSRGQYQPQHF.

The rearrangement uses TRBV19 and TRBJ2-4, with D perhaps TRBD1 (5 bases). This CDR3 region has 13 residues. In germline, CDR1 is LNHDA, CDR2 SQIVND (reference sequence). Trimming shortened V by 4 bases and J by 6 bases, and 10 bases separated the two germline ends. The CDR3 reads CASSNQGPNIQYF. The CDR3, as DNA: TGTGCCAGTAGTAACCAGGGCCCAAACATTCAGTACTTC. Full variable domain (missing parts from reference TRBV19 and TRBJ2-4): DGGITQSPKYLFRKEGQNVTLSCEQNLNHDAMYWYRQDPGQGLRLIYYSQIVNDFQKGDIAEGYSVSREKKESFPLTVTSAQKNPTAFYLCASSNQGPNIQYFGAGTRLSVL.

The V and J genes are TRBV4-1 and TRBJ1-3, with TRBD1 matching 8 bases. The germline gives CDR1 MGHRA, CDR2 YSYEKL. V lost 1 base to trimming and J lost 11 bases; unmatched junction nucleotides: 4. The CDR3 is made up of 13 amino acids. The CDR3 reads CASSQGQGQAIYF. CDR3 coding DNA: TGCGCCAGCAGCCAAGGACAGGGACAGGCCATATATTTT.

This clone was counted a single time. V usage is TRBV28 and J usage is TRBJ2-5, with D uncertain. The CDR3 length is 13 residues. Germline V gene lookup returns CDR1 MDHEN and CDR2 SYDVKM. The germline V and J ends were trimmed by 2 bases and 4 bases, with 8 bases remaining between them. The DNA of the CDR3 is TGTGCCAGCAGTTTACTCGGGTCAGAGACCCAGTACTTC. Encoded protein: CASSLLGSETQYF.

V usage is TRBV10-2 and J usage is TRBJ2-5, with 8 nucleotides matching TRBD2. CDR1 and CDR2 from the germline V gene are WSHSY and SAAADI. V was pared by 1 base and J by 2 bases, with 6 bases of the junction left unmatched. This CDR3 region has 16 residues. The CDR3: CASSEWAGGGQETQYF. CDR3 nucleotide sequence: TGCGCCAGCAGTGAGTGGGCGGGAGGTGGGCAAGAGACCCAGTACTTC.

The chain carries TRBV18 and TRBJ1-4; tentatively, D is TRBD1 (6 bases). V lost 2 bases and J 0 bases, leaving 13 bases between the germline ends. The CDR3 is 17 residues long. From germline, CDR1 is KGHSH and CDR2 LQKENI. CDR3 in DNA: TGTGCCAGCTCACCAGCGAAGGAGGGGGCAACTAATGAAAAACTGTTTTTT. Its translation: CASSPAKEGATNEKLFF.

The chain uses TRBV5-6 and TRBJ1-1; D is perhaps TRBD1 (6 bases). The CDR3 contains 15 residues. CDR1 and CDR2 from the germline V gene are SGHDT and YYEEEE. Trimming pared 0 bases from V and 1 base from J, leaving 10 bases between. DNA for the CDR3: TGTGCCAGCAGCTTGGCGACAGGTACGAACACTGAAGCTTTCTTT. Its translation is CASSLATGTNTEAFF. The entire variable domain, with the rest obtained from reference TRBV5-6 and TRBJ1-1, is as follows: DAGVTQSPTHLIKTRGQQVTLRCSPKSGHDTVSWYQQALGQGPQFIFQYYEEEERQRGNFPDRFSGHQFPNYSSELNVNALLLGDSALYLCASSLATGTNTEAFFGQGTRLTVV.

Concerning this clone: An end of the junction differs from the germline gene, which may be a read error. The chain recombines TRBV7-7 with TRBJ2-1; 7 bases are shared with TRBD1. The germline V gene encodes CDR1 SSHAT and CDR2 FNYEAQ (reference sequence). The CDR3 spans 13 residues. The CDR3 loop is CASSLDRDGAQFF. The CDR3 nucleotides read TGTGCTAGCAGTCTTGACAGGGACGGGGCGCAGTTCTTC.

This sequence joins TRBV5-6 and TRBJ2-5, with a possible D match to TRBD1 (6 bases). This CDR3 has 14 amino acids. Trimming took off 4 bases at V and 5 bases at J, with 15 bases between the two ends. The germline V gene encodes CDR1 SGHDT and CDR2 YYEEEE. CDR3 coding DNA: TGTGCCAGCAGCCACGGTTCCCAGGGGGAGACCCAGTACTTC. Its protein is CASSHGSQGETQYF.